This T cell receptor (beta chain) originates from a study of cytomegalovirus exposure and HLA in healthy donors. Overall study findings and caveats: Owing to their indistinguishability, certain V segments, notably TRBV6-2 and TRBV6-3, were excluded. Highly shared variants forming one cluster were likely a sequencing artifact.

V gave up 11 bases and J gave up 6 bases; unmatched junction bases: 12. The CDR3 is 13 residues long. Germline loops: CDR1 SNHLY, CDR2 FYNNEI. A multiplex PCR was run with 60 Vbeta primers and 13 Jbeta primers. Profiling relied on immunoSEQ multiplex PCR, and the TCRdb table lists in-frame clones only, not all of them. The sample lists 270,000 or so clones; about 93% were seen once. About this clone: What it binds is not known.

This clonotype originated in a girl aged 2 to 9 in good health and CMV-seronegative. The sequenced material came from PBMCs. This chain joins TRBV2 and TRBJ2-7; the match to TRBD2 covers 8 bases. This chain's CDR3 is CAGGSGVSSEQYF. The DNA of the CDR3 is TGTGCCGGGGGTAGCGGGGTCAGCAGCGAGCAGTACTTC.